The entry below gives a single T cell receptor (beta chain) sequence along with its context. Germline CDR1 is SEHNR and CDR2 is FQNEAQ (reference sequence). V was trimmed by 7 bases and J by 4 bases, leaving 22 bases between them. CDR3 length: 16 amino acids. The treatment denotes: about 20 received Ad26.COV2.S at low or high dose, single or two shots; roughly 5 received placebo; per-sample allocation not given. Samples were taken on day 63 after the first vaccine or placebo injection. SARS-CoV-2 spike from the Wuhan strain was encoded by the vaccine, an Ad26 vector. The sample is drawn from a study of Ad26.COV2.S vaccination and SARS-CoV-2 variants. Profiled with immunoSEQ multiplex PCR; TCRdb holds only in-frame clones, not every one. The sample includes around 320,000 clones, approximately 80% of them seen just once.

This chain connects TRBV7-9 to TRBJ1-2, with D possibly TRBD1 on 5 matching bases. The sequence derives from a person between 18 and 65 years old who received the Ad26.COV2.S COVID-19 vaccine or a placebo. The material was peripheral blood, obtained in a trial of Ad26.COV2.S vaccine versus placebo. The CDR3: CASTLLPQGRGYGYTF. The CDR3 DNA follows: TGTGCCAGCACACTTCTCCCCCAGGGAAGGGGCTATGGCTACACCTTC.